One sample yielded the 29 T cell receptor beta chains listed below, sequenced in a study of shared clonotypes between healthy human individuals. Assay: immunoSEQ multiplex PCR; the TCRdb copy retains only in-frame clones and omits some. The sample lists under 2,000,000 clones, over 85% occurring once. Naive CD8 cells lacked CD45RO and underwent positive selection for CCR7, leaving out terminally differentiated effector memory CD45RA+ cells. The material sequenced was naive CD8+ T cells sorted from blood. Every receptor here comes from a man between 18 and 35 years old in good health.

The V gene is TRBV9, the J gene TRBJ1-2; 12 nucleotides line up with TRBD1. The CDR3 extends over 15 amino acids. From germline, CDR1 is SGDLS and CDR2 YYNGEE. The J segment lost 8 bases and the V segment lost 3 bases, leaving 8 bases of the junction unmatched. The CDR3 bases are TGTGCCAGCAGCGGCGGGACAGGGGGCGCTTTGGGCTACACCTTC. Translating it yields CASSGGTGGALGYTF.

The chain joins TRBV7-3 to TRBJ2-1, with TRBD1 as a possible D gene (6 bases). The V end lost 0 bases, the J end lost 6 bases, and 12 bases lay between the germline ends. Germline values: CDR1 SGHTA, CDR2 FQGTGA. The CDR3 length is 15 residues. The CDR3: CASSLTGGPSNEQFF. The CDR3, as DNA: TGTGCCAGCAGCTTAACAGGGGGTCCCAGCAATGAGCAGTTCTTC.

For the CDR3, the DNA is TGTGCCAGCAGCTCCAGGGATATGAACACTGAAGCTTTCTTT. Protein sequence: CASSSRDMNTEAFF. The rearrangement joins TRBV7-8 to TRBJ1-1, with D tentatively TRBD1 (5 bases). V lost 4 bases, J lost 0 bases, and 9 bases lay in between. The CDR3 length is 14 residues. Germline V lookup: CDR1 SGHVS, CDR2 FQNEAQ.

In its sample, this clone was seen once. The rearrangement links TRBV2 to TRBJ2-7; D is unresolved. Trimming pared 3 bases from V and 0 bases from J, leaving 9 bases between. The germline V gene has CDR1 SNHLY and CDR2 FYNNEI. The CDR3 totals 14 residues. The CDR3 DNA sequence: TGTGCCAGCAGTGACCCCCTGTCCTCCTACGAGCAGTACTTC. The encoded protein is CASSDPLSSYEQYF.

With regard to this clone: This specimen includes other DNA sequences encoding the same CDR3. This chain links TRBV27 with TRBJ1-1; D is undetermined. Per germline, CDR1 MNHEY and CDR2 SMNVEV (reference sequence). This CDR3 has 13 amino acids. The V end was cut by 5 bases, the J end by 4 bases, with 11 bases between. The CDR3 DNA is TGTGCCAGCAGTCTCCTGGGGAGCACTGAAGCTTTCTTT. Residues: CASSLLGSTEAFF.

This clone was counted only a few times. J is TRBJ2-7 and V is TRBV7-9, with D maybe TRBD2 (6 bases). This CDR3 contains 14 residues. Trimming took 2 bases from V and 6 from J, leaving 14 bases between them. Germline assignment: CDR1 SEHNR and CDR2 FQNEAQ (reference sequence). This CDR3 is CASSLSWGDSEQYF. CDR3 nucleotides: TGTGCCAGCAGCTTATCTTGGGGGGATAGCGAGCAGTACTTC.

The rearrangement links TRBV29-1 to TRBJ2-5, with 8 bases that match TRBD1. This CDR3 has 14 amino acids. Germline V gene sequence: CDR1 SQVTM, CDR2 ANQGSEA. The J segment lost 0 bases and the V segment lost 3 bases, leaving 3 bases of the junction unmatched. DNA for the CDR3: TGCAGCGTTGAGGGACAGGCATACCAAGAGACCCAGTACTTC. This translates into CSVEGQAYQETQYF.

The genes are TRBV6-1 and TRBJ1-1; the D gene is possibly TRBD1 (6 bases). Germline V lookup: CDR1 MNHNS, CDR2 SASEGT. The CDR3 runs 13 residues. Trimming took off 4 bases at V and 11 bases at J, with 17 bases between the two ends. The CDR3 DNA reads TGTGCCAGCAGTGGCTTTCCGGGACATGGGGCTTTCTTT. This gives the protein CASSGFPGHGAFF.

This clone has just one count. The genes are TRBV6-1 and TRBJ1-5, with unresolved D. Germline loops: CDR1 MNHNS, CDR2 SASEGT. This CDR3 is 19 amino acids long. Trimming shortened V by 3 bases and J by 6 bases, and 27 bases separated the two germline ends. The CDR3 nucleotides read TGTGCCAGCAGTGACCCCCCACGAGCGCCGCAGGCCTCCGTTCAGCCCCAGCATTTT. Its translation: CASSDPPRAPQASVQPQHF.

This chain uses TRBV2 with TRBJ1-2, with D perhaps matching TRBD1 (5 bases). CDR1 is SNHLY and CDR2 is FYNNEI in the germline V gene. V shed 1 base and J shed 4 bases, with 13 bases lying between them. The CDR3 consists of 15 residues. CDR3 sequence (DNA): TGTGCCAGCAGTGAAGATTTCAGGGAAGGCTATGGCTACACCTTC. Translation: CASSEDFREGYGYTF.

This sequence joins TRBV7-9 and TRBJ1-1; the D is unclear. Trimming took 3 bases from V and 4 from J, leaving 3 bases between them. Germline V lookup: CDR1 SEHNR, CDR2 FQNEAQ (reference sequence). The length of the CDR3 is 11 residues. DNA for the CDR3: TGTGCCAGCAGCTTCATCACTGAAGCTTTCTTT. Protein product: CASSFITEAFF.

The chain employs TRBV27 and TRBJ1-6; D uncertain. The CDR3 spans 16 residues. The germline V gene has CDR1 MNHEY and CDR2 SMNVEV (reference sequence). The V end was cut by 0 bases, the J end by 6 bases, with 12 bases between. The CDR3: CASSLSVEGINSPLHF. CDR3 coding DNA: TGTGCCAGCAGTTTATCGGTTGAGGGAATTAATTCACCCCTCCACTTT.

The CDR3 here is CASSSGQGIYEQYF. The CDR3 DNA reads as TGTGCCAGCAGCTCGGGACAGGGGATATACGAGCAGTACTTC. The V gene is TRBV13, the J gene TRBJ2-7; 10 nucleotides line up with TRBD1. Germline V gene data show CDR1 as PRHDT and CDR2 as FYEKMQ (reference sequence). V shed 4 bases, J shed 4 bases, and the junction held 4 bases outside the gene matches. The CDR3 runs 14 residues.

This rearrangement joins TRBV10-3 to TRBJ1-5; TRBD1 agrees at 10 bases. Germline V gives CDR1 ENHRY, CDR2 SYGVKD. After removal of 6 bases from V and 3 bases from J, the junction contained 17 bases not matched to a gene. The CDR3 has 19 residues. The chain's CDR3 is CAIRDERQGAVIANQPQHF. In DNA, the CDR3 is TGTGCCATCAGGGACGAGAGACAGGGGGCCGTAATCGCCAATCAGCCCCAGCATTTT.

Points on this clone: At the DNA level, this CDR3 is encoded by other sequences in the same sample as well. The chain links TRBV4-2 to TRBJ1-1; D is unclear. Germline CDR1 reads LGHNA; CDR2 reads YNFKEQ. CDR3 length: 15 residues. The ends were cut back, 0 bases at V and 0 bases at J, with 8 bases in the middle. Here the CDR3 DNA reads TGTGCCAGCAGCCAAGAGTCCGGATTGAACACTGAAGCTTTCTTT. Translated: CASSQESGLNTEAFF.

For the CDR3, the DNA is TGTGCCAGCAGCTCCGTTTCTAGCGGGACCCGCCTCGGGGAGCTGTTTTTT. This gives the protein CASSSVSSGTRLGELFF. The rearrangement links TRBV7-8 to TRBJ2-2, with 9 bases fitting TRBD2. This CDR3 is built from 17 residues. The germline gives CDR1 SGHVS, CDR2 FQNEAQ. J was trimmed by 7 bases and V by 4 bases; bases with no gene match: 13.

Written as DNA, the CDR3 is TGTGCCAGCAGTTTCAAAGACAATTACTACGAGCAGTACTTC. Protein product: CASSFKDNYYEQYF. The chain recombines TRBV27 with TRBJ2-7; D gene unclear. This CDR3 has 14 amino acids. Trimming removed 3 bases from V and 3 bases from J, with 12 bases in between. The germline V gene has CDR1 MNHEY and CDR2 SMNVEV (reference sequence).

The J gene is TRBJ2-5, the V gene TRBV5-4; D not resolved. CDR1 is SGHNT and CDR2 is YYREEE in the germline V gene (reference sequence). The V and J ends lost 5 bases and 2 bases respectively, with 13 bases between them. This CDR3 has 14 residues. The CDR3 coding sequence is TGTGCCAGCAGACCCGAGTTCTCTCAAGAGACCCAGTACTTC. Translated, it gives CASRPEFSQETQYF.

This clone has only a few counts. Other nucleotide sequences in the sample specify the same CDR3. The genes are TRBV4-1 and TRBJ2-7, with 7 bases lining up with TRBD1. The V and J ends lost 2 bases and 0 bases, in that order; junction bases with no gene match: 1. Germline CDR1 and CDR2: MGHRA and YSYEKL. This CDR3 spans 14 amino acids. CDR3 sequence (DNA): TGCGCCAGCAGCCAACGGGACAGCTCCTACGAGCAGTACTTC. Translated, it gives CASSQRDSSYEQYF.

The CDR3: CASRIGGSNQPQHF. For the CDR3, the DNA is TGTGCCAGCCGGATCGGGGGGAGCAATCAGCCCCAGCATTTT. This chain joins TRBV27 and TRBJ1-5, with D possibly TRBD1 on 5 matching bases. CDR1 and CDR2 (germline): MNHEY, SMNVEV (reference sequence). V lost 8 bases, J lost 1 base, and 12 bases lay in between. The CDR3 length is 14 residues.

This chain joins TRBV4-1 and TRBJ2-3; 7 positions match TRBD2. Germline values: CDR1 MGHRA, CDR2 YSYEKL. With 1 base clipped from V and 4 bases from J, the junction kept 2 bases outside the gene matches. The CDR3 spans 14 residues. The CDR3 nucleotides are TGCGCCAGCAGCCAAGCCGGACTAGCAGATACGCAGTATTTT. It translates to CASSQAGLADTQYF.

To note about this clone: Within the sample, other DNA sequences also encode this same CDR3. The chain carries TRBV6-5 and TRBJ2-7; the D gene is possibly TRBD1 (6 bases). Germline CDR1 and CDR2: MNHEY and SVGAGI. CDR3 length equals 15 residues. Trimming stripped 2 bases from V and 0 bases from J, with 11 bases between. The CDR3 sequence is CASSYHQGSSYEQYF. The CDR3 nucleotides read TGTGCCAGCAGTTACCATCAGGGGAGCTCCTACGAGCAGTACTTC.

CDR3 loop: CASSLSQGWYGYTF. DNA for the CDR3: TGTGCCAGCAGCTTGTCGCAGGGTTGGTATGGCTACACCTTC. V gene TRBV5-6 combines with J gene TRBJ1-2; possibly TRBD1 for D (5 bases). Germline CDR1 SGHDT, CDR2 YYEEEE. Deletions cut 1 base from V and 5 bases from J, with 12 bases between. The length of the CDR3 is 14 residues.

The chain carries TRBV5-4 and TRBJ1-1; D not resolved. CDR1 and CDR2 (germline): SGHNT, YYREEE (reference sequence). CDR3 length: 15 amino acids. V lost 4 bases and J 2 bases, leaving 15 bases between the germline ends. CDR3 coding DNA: TGTGCCAGCAGCCCCGGGGTGGGTTTAAACACTGAAGCTTTCTTT. Its protein is CASSPGVGLNTEAFF.

As concerns this clone: At the DNA level, this CDR3 is encoded by other sequences in the same sample as well. V is TRBV11-2 and J is TRBJ2-7; D possibly corresponds to TRBD2 (6 bases). The CDR3 has 13 residues. Trimming removed 3 bases from V and 2 bases from J, with 8 bases in between. Germline V lookup: CDR1 SGHAT, CDR2 FQNNGV. The CDR3 DNA reads TGTGCCAGCAGCTTGCGGGGTCCCTACGAGCAGTACTTC. Translation: CASSLRGPYEQYF.

The sample holds one count of this clone. The chain links TRBV19 to TRBJ1-2; D remains unclear. CDR1 is LNHDA, CDR2 SQIVND, per germline (reference sequence). Trimming removed 3 bases from V and 6 bases from J, with 11 bases in between. This CDR3 contains 13 residues. Written as DNA, the CDR3 is TGTGCCAGTAGTATCGCTTCCTGGGATGGCTACACCTTC. Amino acids: CASSIASWDGYTF.

The chain recombines TRBV7-9 with TRBJ2-3; D might be TRBD1 (6 bases). The CDR3 is made up of 17 amino acids. Trimming left V 5 bases short and J 2 bases short, with 20 bases between. Per germline, CDR1 SEHNR and CDR2 FQNEAQ (reference sequence). The CDR3: CASSPHLQGPLTDTQYF. The CDR3 region has the DNA TGTGCCAGCAGCCCACACCTACAGGGACCCCTCACAGATACGCAGTATTTT. The complete variable domain, with remaining parts taken from reference TRBV7-9 and TRBJ2-3, reads DTGVSQNPRHKITKRGQNVTFRCDPISEHNRLYWYRQTLGQGPEFLTYFQNEAQLEKSRLLSDRFSAERPKGSFSTLEIQRTEQGDSAMYLCASSPHLQGPLTDTQYFGPGTRLTVL.

The chain is built from TRBV19 and TRBJ2-7; D is undetermined. Germline V gene data show CDR1 as LNHDA and CDR2 as SQIVND (reference sequence). V dropped 3 bases and J dropped 2 bases, with 11 bases sitting between them. This CDR3 is 14 amino acids long. CDR3 sequence (DNA): TGTGCCAGTAGTATCCTGGGCAGCGCCTACGAGCAGTACTTC. Protein: CASSILGSAYEQYF.

The chain carries TRBV27 and TRBJ1-6, with a tentative D call TRBD1 (6 bases). The V gene's germline CDR1 is MNHEY and CDR2 SMNVEV (reference sequence). Trimming removed 3 bases at V and 0 bases at J, with 12 bases between. The CDR3 spans 17 residues. DNA for the CDR3: TGTGCCAGCAGTTTTCGGCAGGGGAGCTCCTATAATTCACCCCTCCACTTT. Its translation is CASSFRQGSSYNSPLHF.